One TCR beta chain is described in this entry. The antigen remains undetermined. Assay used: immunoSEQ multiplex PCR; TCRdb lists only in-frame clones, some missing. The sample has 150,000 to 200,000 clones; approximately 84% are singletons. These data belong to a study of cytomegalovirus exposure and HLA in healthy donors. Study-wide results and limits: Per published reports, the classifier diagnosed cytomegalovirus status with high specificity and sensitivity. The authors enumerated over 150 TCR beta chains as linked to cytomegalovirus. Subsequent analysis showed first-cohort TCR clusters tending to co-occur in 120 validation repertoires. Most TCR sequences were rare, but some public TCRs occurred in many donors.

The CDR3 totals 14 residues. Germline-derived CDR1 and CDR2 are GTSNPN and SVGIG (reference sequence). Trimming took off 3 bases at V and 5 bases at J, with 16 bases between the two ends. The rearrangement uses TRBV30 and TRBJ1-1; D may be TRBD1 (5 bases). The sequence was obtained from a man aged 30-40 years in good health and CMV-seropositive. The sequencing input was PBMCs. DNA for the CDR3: TGTGCCTGGAGCCTGACCGGGGGAGAAACTGAAGCTTTCTTT. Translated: CAWSLTGGETEAFF.